This T cell receptor (beta chain) is from a study of cytomegalovirus exposure and HLA in healthy donors. PCR primers comprised 60 Vbeta and 13 Jbeta primers. Clones were sequenced by immunoSEQ multiplex PCR, and TCRdb holds only the in-frame ones, with some missing. The repertoire holds over 110,000 clones, with under 90% as singletons. The ends lost 3 bases at V and 7 bases at J; junction bases unmatched: 5. The CDR3 has 13 amino acids. Looked up from germline, CDR1 is MNHNS and CDR2 is SASEGT. As for this clone: The target antigen is unknown.

General observations from the study: 150 to 200 TCR beta chains were listed as cytomegalovirus-associated. As was reported, the classifier diagnosed cytomegalovirus status with high specificity and sensitivity. Analysis was carried out at a later point, and it linked a missense DCLRE1C variant to TCR beta V- and J-gene trimming.

The sequencing sample was made of PBMCs. This rearrangement joins TRBV6-1 to TRBJ2-5; 7 bases match TRBD2. This TCR derives from a male donor in good health and CMV-seronegative. The CDR3 DNA follows: TGTGCCAGCAGTGAGCGGGAGTTGGGGACCCAGTACTTC. Its translation is CASSERELGTQYF.